This T cell receptor (beta chain) was sequenced in a study of beta chain features in type 1 diabetes. All of the isolated RNA was reverse transcribed, so expressed TCRB transcripts were sequenced. Method: immunoSEQ multiplex PCR; TCRdb's copy keeps in-frame clones and lacks some. The sample has about 410,000 clones; approximately 14% are singletons. The germline V gene has CDR1 MNHEY and CDR2 SVGAGI. The ends were cut back, 2 bases at V and 12 bases at J, with 11 bases in the middle. The CDR3 totals 11 residues. The clonotype was recovered from a man under 40 in good health. Sequenced: naive CD4+ T cells from blood. The chain recombines TRBV6-5 with TRBJ2-7, with D hard to call. The CDR3 loop reads CASSYGVVRYF. The CDR3 nucleotides read TGTGCCAGCAGTTACGGGGTGGTTCGGTACTTC.